The 28 T cell receptor beta chains listed next were all sequenced from one sample in a study of blood T cell repertoires in COVID-19. The method was immunoSEQ multiplex PCR; TCRdb's version includes in-frame clones alone and lacks a portion of them. The sample has about 410,000 clones; 80% to 90% are singletons. Sequencing was done on a sample of peripheral blood. Receptor source: a woman aged 25-40 years with active or convalescent COVID-19.

This sequence joins TRBV18 and TRBJ2-1; 7 nucleotides line up with TRBD1. The V gene's germline CDR1 is KGHSH and CDR2 LQKENI. This CDR3 has 15 amino acids. V shed 3 bases and J 2 bases; nucleotides not matched to a gene: 4. The CDR3 is CASSPRQGPYNEQFF. CDR3 bases: TGTGCCAGCTCACCGCGACAGGGACCCTACAATGAGCAGTTCTTC.

This chain uses TRBV15 with TRBJ1-1, with D hard to call. The germline CDR1 and CDR2 sequences are LNHNV and YYDKDF (reference sequence). This CDR3 contains 15 residues. The V and J ends lost 4 bases and 1 base respectively, with 13 bases between them. DNA of the CDR3: TGTGCCACCAGCAAGGACGGACTGTGGAACACTGAAGCTTTCTTT. It encodes CATSKDGLWNTEAFF.

The chain uses TRBV10-3 and TRBJ1-4, with 7 bases lining up with TRBD1. The CDR3 totals 14 residues. After removal of 9 bases from V and 4 bases from J, the junction contained 8 bases not matched to a gene. Per the germline V gene, CDR1 is ENHRY and CDR2 is SYGVKD. Here the CDR3 reads CAIRNRGDNEKLFF. The CDR3 nucleotides read TGTGCCATACGAAACAGGGGAGATAATGAAAAACTGTTTTTT.

The chain couples TRBV5-8 to TRBJ2-4; D is perhaps TRBD1 (6 bases). The CDR3 runs 13 residues. Germline V lookup: CDR1 SGHTS, CDR2 YDEGEE. V lost 4 bases and J 10 bases, leaving 15 bases between the germline ends. The CDR3 DNA follows: TGTGCCAGCAGCCCGGGTCAGGGGACAATTCAGTACTTC. Protein product: CASSPGQGTIQYF.

The chain carries TRBV3-1 (or the pseudogene TRBV3-2) and TRBJ1-2, with 7 bases identical to TRBD1. Germline V CDR1 and CDR2: LGHDT, YNNKEL (reference sequence). Trimming cost V 3 bases and J 6 bases; bases outside gene matches: 7. The CDR3 spans 14 residues. The CDR3 reads CASSHGQDSNGYTF. DNA of the CDR3: TGTGCCAGCAGCCACGGACAGGACAGCAATGGCTACACCTTC.

The V gene is TRBV27, the J gene TRBJ1-2; D unresolved. Germline CDR1 reads MNHEY; CDR2 reads SMNVEV (reference sequence). The CDR3 runs to 16 residues. V lost 6 bases to trimming and J lost 4 bases, with 21 bases between them. CDR3 sequence: CASSPGPGGKGYGYTF. CDR3 sequence (DNA): TGTGCCAGCAGCCCCGGGCCGGGAGGTAAAGGCTATGGCTACACCTTC.

The J gene is TRBJ2-7, the V gene TRBV3-1 (or the pseudogene TRBV3-2); 12 bases agree with TRBD2. The CDR3 is 17 residues long. Germline CDR1 LGHDT, CDR2 YNNKEL (reference sequence). V gave up 8 bases and J gave up 2 bases; unmatched junction bases: 13. The CDR3 coding sequence is TGTGCCAGCTCTGGGACTAGCGGGTACCCCGGCACCTACGAGCAGTACTTC. As protein: CASSGTSGYPGTYEQYF.

The gene calls are TRBV7-9 and TRBJ2-2; D not resolved. This CDR3 comprises 13 residues. V was pared by 5 bases and J by 5 bases, with 9 bases between. From germline, CDR1 is SEHNR and CDR2 FQNEAQ (reference sequence). The CDR3 DNA follows: TGTGCCAGCAGCCACAGTACAACCGGGGAGCTGTTTTTT. Translation gives CASSHSTTGELFF.

The rearrangement uses TRBV30 and TRBJ1-1, with D unclear. Trimming left V 3 bases short and J 5 bases short, with 10 bases between. The germline CDR1 and CDR2 sequences are GTSNPN and SVGIG (reference sequence). This CDR3 contains 12 residues. The CDR3 coding sequence is TGTGCCTGGAGCAGGCAGGCTACTGAAGCTTTCTTT. Residues: CAWSRQATEAFF. Looking up the rest from reference TRBV30 and TRBJ1-1 gives the full variable domain: SQTIHQWPATLVQPVGSPLSLECTVEGTSNPNLYWYRQAAGRGLQLLFYSVGIGQISSEVPQNLSASRPQDRQFILSSKKLLLSDSGFYLCAWSRQATEAFFGQGTRLTVV.

This chain uses TRBV28 with TRBJ1-6; 7 nucleotides match TRBD1. Germline V lookup: CDR1 MDHEN, CDR2 SYDVKM. The V and J ends lost 3 bases and 7 bases, in that order; junction bases with no gene match: 3. The length of the CDR3 is 14 residues. The CDR3 sequence: CASSFLTGNSPLHF. The CDR3 region has the DNA TGTGCCAGCAGTTTCTTGACAGGGAATTCACCCCTCCACTTT.

The chain uses TRBV5-4 and TRBJ2-1, with TRBD2 as a possible D gene (6 bases). Trimming cost V 4 bases and J 1 base, with 12 bases left between them. The CDR3 is 15 amino acids. Germline loops: CDR1 SGHNT, CDR2 YYREEE (reference sequence). CDR3 residues: CASSGDSGSYNEQFF. The DNA of the CDR3 is TGTGCCAGCAGCGGAGATAGCGGTTCCTACAATGAGCAGTTCTTC.

The chain has TRBV18 and TRBJ2-7; D is possibly TRBD1 (6 bases). Germline V gives CDR1 KGHSH, CDR2 LQKENI. This CDR3 is 14 amino acids long. V was pared by 3 bases and J by 2 bases, with 11 bases between. CDR3 DNA sequence: TGTGCCAGCTCACCCGCACAGGGACCCTACGAGCAGTACTTC. Its protein is CASSPAQGPYEQYF.

The rearrangement links TRBV5-6 to TRBJ2-7, with D hard to call. The CDR3 is 12 amino acids. Trimming cost V 3 bases and J 0 bases, with 4 bases left between them. Germline loops: CDR1 SGHDT, CDR2 YYEEEE. The CDR3 nucleotides read TGTGCCAGCAGCTCGAGCTCCTACGAGCAGTACTTC. This translates into CASSSSSYEQYF.

This clone was seen once. The V and J genes are TRBV5-1 and TRBJ2-1, with 15 bases fitting TRBD2. V gave up 2 bases and J gave up 7 bases; unmatched junction bases: 7. Per the germline V gene, CDR1 is SGHRS and CDR2 is YFSETQ. This CDR3 comprises 17 residues. The CDR3 bases are TGCGCCAGCAGCTTCTTGGGACTAGCGGGAGGCTGGAATGAGCAGTTCTTC. Translation: CASSFLGLAGGWNEQFF.

This clone was observed a single time. The chain employs TRBV12-3 or TRBV12-4 and TRBJ2-1; maybe TRBD2 (6 bases). CDR3 length: 12 residues. V was clipped by 6 bases and J by 10 bases, with 13 bases between them. The CDR3 region has the DNA TGTGCCAGCAGCGTTAGACTAGGAGAGCAGTTCTTC. The encoded protein is CASSVRLGEQFF.

V gene TRBV9 combines with J gene TRBJ2-7; 9 nucleotides align to TRBD2. This CDR3 contains 15 residues. The J segment lost 2 bases and the V segment lost 0 bases, leaving 3 bases of the junction unmatched. Germline loops: CDR1 SGDLS, CDR2 YYNGEE. The DNA for the CDR3 is TGTGCCAGCAGCGTAGGACTAGCGGCAGCCTACGAGCAGTACTTC. Encoded protein: CASSVGLAAAYEQYF.

This clone was detected only once. The CDR3 loop is CASSLGTSGRRGQETQYF. The CDR3 DNA is TGTGCCAGCAGCTTGGGGACTAGCGGGAGAAGGGGCCAAGAGACCCAGTACTTC. The V call is TRBV5-6, the J call TRBJ2-5, with 13 positions matching TRBD2. The CDR3 is made up of 18 amino acids. The V and J ends lost 0 bases and 1 base, in that order; junction bases with no gene match: 6. The germline gives CDR1 SGHDT, CDR2 YYEEEE.

The V and J genes are TRBV29-1 and TRBJ2-3; D is possibly TRBD2 (6 bases). Germline-derived CDR1 and CDR2 are SQVTM and ANQGSEA. The germline V and J ends were trimmed by 3 bases and 4 bases, with 11 bases remaining between them. The CDR3 has 13 residues. The CDR3 loop reads CSVEGTLADTQYF. The CDR3 coding sequence is TGCAGCGTTGAGGGGACTCTGGCAGATACGCAGTATTTT.

The chain recombines TRBV10-2 with TRBJ2-1, with 13 bases identical to TRBD2. V lost 6 bases and J lost 8; bases outside the gene matches: 16. The CDR3 has 18 amino acids. From germline, CDR1 is WSHSY and CDR2 SAAADI. The CDR3 loop is CASSYKGPGLAGTDEQFF. The CDR3 nucleotides read TGCGCCAGCAGCTACAAGGGGCCGGGACTAGCGGGAACCGATGAGCAGTTCTTC.

This chain links TRBV10-2 with TRBJ1-1, with D perhaps TRBD1 (6 bases). The V end was cut by 6 bases, the J end by 5 bases, with 19 bases between. CDR3 length: 15 amino acids. Germline CDR1 reads WSHSY; CDR2 reads SAAADI. This CDR3 is CASRPLGGDRTEAFF. As DNA, the CDR3 is TGCGCCAGCAGACCCCTAGGGGGGGATAGGACTGAAGCTTTCTTT.

The CDR3 reads CASSNGLAKNIQYF. The CDR3 DNA follows: TGTGCCAGCAGCAATGGGCTAGCCAAAAACATTCAGTACTTC. The chain uses TRBV21-1 and TRBJ2-4; TRBD1, the D gene given by the table, was not confirmed from the DNA. TRBV21-1 is tagged as a pseudogene. The CDR3 is 14 residues long.

The sample holds many counts of this clone. The V and J genes are TRBV6-1 and TRBJ2-3; a weak D match, TRBD2 (7 bases). V dropped 0 bases and J dropped 4 bases, with 17 bases sitting between them. The germline gives CDR1 MNHNS, CDR2 SASEGT. CDR3 length equals 17 residues. The CDR3 DNA follows: TGTGCCAGCAGTGAAGCGCCTGGGGGGGGGCAGTCAGATACGCAGTATTTT. Amino acid sequence: CASSEAPGGGQSDTQYF.

This chain links TRBV18 with TRBJ1-2, with TRBD1 as a possible D gene (5 bases). The germline CDR1 and CDR2 sequences are KGHSH and LQKENI. The length of the CDR3 is 13 residues. V gave up 5 bases and J gave up 2 bases, with 9 bases separating them. DNA for the CDR3: TGTGCCAGCTCAGAGACAGAGAACTATGGCTACACCTTC. Translated, it gives CASSETENYGYTF.

The count of this clone is one. The rearrangement joins TRBV10-3 to TRBJ1-2, with 12 bases fitting TRBD1. The CDR3 runs 13 residues. Germline V gene lookup returns CDR1 ENHRY and CDR2 SYGVKD. The CDR3 coding sequence is TGTGTAGGGGGGACAGGGGGCTCCGATGGCTACACCTTC. This codes for CVGGTGGSDGYTF.

The rearrangement uses TRBV6-6 and TRBJ1-5; possible D gene TRBD1, 5 bases. CDR1 is MNHNY, CDR2 SVGAGI, per germline (reference sequence). Deletions cut 6 bases from V and 6 bases from J, with 15 bases between. This CDR3 is built from 14 residues. CDR3 bases: TGTGCCAGCAGCCCTGTGGGGGGTGCTCAGCCCCAGCATTTT. This translates into CASSPVGGAQPQHF.

This rearrangement joins TRBV27 to TRBJ1-1; a weak D match, TRBD1 (5 bases). Germline V lookup: CDR1 MNHEY, CDR2 SMNVEV (reference sequence). Trimming removed 1 base from V and 3 bases from J, with 12 bases in between. The CDR3 totals 15 residues. The CDR3 is CASSLFAPTDTEAFF. CDR3 nucleotide sequence: TGTGCCAGCAGTTTATTTGCCCCGACAGACACTGAAGCTTTCTTT.

This clone appeared a single time. The chain employs TRBV6-1 and TRBJ2-7, with a tentative D call TRBD1 (5 bases). The V gene's germline CDR1 is MNHNS and CDR2 SASEGT. V gave up 3 bases and J gave up 6 bases, with 18 bases separating them. The CDR3 sequence is 15 residues long. The DNA for the CDR3 is TGTGCCAGCAGTGAGGTAATAGGGGCATCCCTCGAGCAGTACTTC. This codes for CASSEVIGASLEQYF.

The gene calls are TRBV4-1 and TRBJ1-5; 9 nucleotides match TRBD1. Germline CDR1 reads MGHRA; CDR2 reads YSYEKL. CDR3 length equals 16 residues. V was clipped by 1 base and J by 0 bases; unmatched bases: 1. In DNA, the CDR3 is TGCGCCAGCAGCCAAGCGGGACAGGGTAGCAATCAGCCCCAGCATTTT. Translated: CASSQAGQGSNQPQHF.